The 31 T cell receptor beta chains below were found in one sample sequenced in a study of cytomegalovirus exposure and HLA in healthy donors. Primers for the PCR totalled 60 Vbeta and 13 Jbeta. Assay: immunoSEQ multiplex PCR; the TCRdb copy retains only in-frame clones and omits some. Of approximately 200,000 clones listed, roughly 80% were seen once; the top ten hold 1.6%. Sample: PBMCs. The receptors come from a woman younger than 35 in good health and CMV-seronegative.

This chain joins TRBV30 and TRBJ1-4; tentative D call: TRBD1 (6 bases). The germline V gene has CDR1 GTSNPN and CDR2 SVGIG (reference sequence). V lost 2 bases to trimming and J lost 7 bases, with 11 bases between them. The length of the CDR3 is 13 residues. The CDR3 is CAWSWGRVEKLFF. The CDR3 nucleotides read TGTGCCTGGAGTTGGGGGCGAGTTGAAAAACTGTTTTTT.

V is TRBV19 and J is TRBJ1-1, with 7 positions matching TRBD1. This CDR3 comprises 13 residues. Germline V lookup: CDR1 LNHDA, CDR2 SQIVND (reference sequence). V lost 7 bases and J lost 2; bases outside the gene matches: 4. CDR3 residues: CASKGDRNTEAFF. Here the CDR3 DNA reads TGTGCCAGTAAGGGGGACAGAAACACTGAAGCTTTCTTT.

Of note for this clone: Other DNA sequences in the sample encode the same CDR3. V gene TRBV30 combines with J gene TRBJ2-7; possibly TRBD2 for D (5 bases). The germline gives CDR1 GTSNPN, CDR2 SVGIG (reference sequence). The CDR3 spans 12 residues. Trimming stripped 4 bases from V and 4 bases from J, with 11 bases between. This CDR3 reads CAWTSGGYEQYF. CDR3 bases: TGTGCCTGGACGTCTGGAGGTTACGAGCAGTACTTC.

This clone turned up a few times. This chain uses TRBV2 with TRBJ2-1, with TRBD2 matching over 8 bases. The CDR3 is made up of 14 amino acids. CDR1 SNHLY and CDR2 FYNNEI come from the germline V gene. After removal of 5 bases from V and 8 bases from J, the junction contained 8 bases not matched to a gene. The DNA for the CDR3 is TGTGCCAGCAGTCGTAGCGGGACGAGGGATGAGCAGTTCTTC. Protein: CASSRSGTRDEQFF.

There are a few counts of this clone. This sequence joins TRBV14 and TRBJ2-3; D is uncertain. V was trimmed by 2 bases and J by 2 bases, leaving 5 bases between them. There are 13 residues in the CDR3. Per germline, CDR1 SGHDN and CDR2 FVKESK. CDR3 protein: CASSQFITDTQYF. Here the CDR3 DNA reads TGTGCCAGCAGCCAATTTATCACAGATACGCAGTATTTT. Filled out from reference TRBV14 and TRBJ2-3, the complete variable domain reads EAGVTQFPSHSVIEKGQTVTLRCDPISGHDNLYWYRRVMGKEIKFLLHFVKESKQDESGMPNNRFLAERTGGTYSTLKVQPAELEDSGVYFCASSQFITDTQYFGPGTRLTVL.

The chain has TRBV4-3 and TRBJ1-6; 8 bases are a match to TRBD1. J lost 10 bases, V lost 5 bases, and 10 bases had no gene match. Germline CDR1 and CDR2: LGHNA and YSLEER. The CDR3 has 15 residues. As DNA, the CDR3 is TGCGCCAGCAGCGACAACCAGGGGGCTTACTCACCCCTCCACTTT. Its protein product is CASSDNQGAYSPLHF.

The chain combines TRBV6-5 with TRBJ2-3; D gene unclear. The length of the CDR3 is 15 residues. The V and J ends lost 1 base and 0 bases respectively, with 8 bases between them. In germline, CDR1 is MNHEY, CDR2 SVGAGI. The CDR3 bases are TGTGCCAGCAGTTACTTACTTAGCAGCACAGATACGCAGTATTTT. This sequence encodes CASSYLLSSTDTQYF.

V is TRBV7-9 and J is TRBJ2-7; D ambiguous. CDR1 and CDR2 from the germline V gene are SEHNR and FQNEAQ (reference sequence). CDR3 length equals 14 residues. Trimming removed 3 bases at V and 0 bases at J, with 9 bases between. The CDR3 sequence is CASSFGGTSYEQYF. The CDR3 DNA sequence: TGTGCCAGCAGCTTTGGCGGTACCTCCTACGAGCAGTACTTC.

The chain's CDR3 is CASGQGGVQPQHF. The CDR3 DNA sequence: TGTGCCAGCGGACAGGGCGGGGTACAGCCCCAGCATTTT. The V gene is TRBV7-9, the J gene TRBJ1-5; TRBD1 matches 8 bases. Germline V gives CDR1 SEHNR, CDR2 FQNEAQ (reference sequence). V was pared by 8 bases and J by 7 bases, with 7 bases of the junction left unmatched. The CDR3 consists of 13 residues.

The V gene is TRBV19, the J gene TRBJ2-7, with D maybe TRBD2 (6 bases). The V gene lost 6 bases and the J gene lost 0 bases, with 15 bases spanning the gap. Germline V gene data show CDR1 as LNHDA and CDR2 as SQIVND (reference sequence). This CDR3 comprises 15 residues. CDR3 DNA sequence: TGTGCCAGTAGCTCCGGGAGCGGTAGCTCCTACGAGCAGTACTTC. Amino acids: CASSSGSGSSYEQYF. Based on the CDR3 plus reference TRBV19 and TRBJ2-7, the full variable domain is DGGITQSPKYLFRKEGQNVTLSCEQNLNHDAMYWYRQDPGQGLRLIYYSQIVNDFQKGDIAEGYSVSREKKESFPLTVTSAQKNPTAFYLCASSSGSGSSYEQYFGPGTRLTVT.

The chain carries TRBV7-3 and TRBJ1-2; a possible D gene is TRBD1 (6 bases). Deletions cut 1 base from V and 8 bases from J, with 11 bases between. The V gene's germline CDR1 is SGHTA and CDR2 FQGTGA. The CDR3 sequence is 13 residues long. The CDR3 region is CASSLNRESGYTF. The CDR3 DNA reads as TGTGCCAGCAGCTTAAACAGGGAGAGCGGCTACACCTTC.

The V gene is TRBV29-1, the J gene TRBJ2-3; 9 nucleotides line up with TRBD1. V lost 5 bases and J lost 2; bases outside the gene matches: 5. The CDR3 has 14 residues. Per the germline V gene, CDR1 is SQVTM and CDR2 is ANQGSEA. CDR3 in amino acids: CSVTGTGNTDTQYF. The CDR3 DNA is TGCAGCGTTACCGGGACAGGGAACACAGATACGCAGTATTTT.

This chain uses TRBV5-3 with TRBJ1-2; 7 bases agree with TRBD1. TRBV5-3 is reported as an ORF; its role is uncertain. V lost 3 bases and J lost 4; bases outside the gene matches: 9. This CDR3 is 15 amino acids long. This CDR3 reads CARSCTGTDLYGYTF. DNA for the CDR3: TGTGCCAGAAGCTGTACCGGGACAGATCTCTATGGCTACACCTTC.

The chain recombines TRBV28 with TRBJ2-3; 9 nucleotides match TRBD2. The germline CDR1 and CDR2 sequences are MDHEN and SYDVKM. Trimming removed 5 bases from V and 3 bases from J; junction bases left unmatched: 6. This CDR3 has 15 amino acids. DNA of the CDR3: TGTGCCAGCAGTGGCGGGGGGGCCGGTACAGATACGCAGTATTTT. Its protein is CASSGGGAGTDTQYF.

This chain connects TRBV6-5 to TRBJ2-2; D is undetermined. This CDR3 is built from 12 residues. Germline CDR1 and CDR2: MNHEY and SVGAGI. The germline V and J ends were trimmed by 8 bases and 4 bases, with 8 bases remaining between them. CDR3 residues: CASAYATGELFF. CDR3 in DNA: TGTGCCAGCGCGTATGCCACCGGGGAGCTGTTTTTT.

J is TRBJ1-1 and V is TRBV7-9, with D unresolved. The V end lost 2 bases, the J end lost 6 bases, and 16 bases lay between the germline ends. The CDR3 is 15 amino acids. The germline V gene has CDR1 SEHNR and CDR2 FQNEAQ (reference sequence). The CDR3, as DNA: TGTGCCAGCAGCTTACTAGCCCAGCTTAAGGCTGAAGCTTTCTTT. Translated: CASSLLAQLKAEAFF.

The chain is built from TRBV5-1 and TRBJ1-1; 7 bases line up with TRBD1. Germline CDR1 and CDR2: SGHRS and YFSETQ. Germline trimming cut 4 bases from V and 5 bases from J; bases unmatched to any gene: 8. This CDR3 is 14 amino acids long. The CDR3 nucleotides are TGCGCCAGCAGCCCGACAGGGTTGGGAACTGAAGCTTTCTTT. This gives the protein CASSPTGLGTEAFF. Full variable domain (missing parts from reference TRBV5-1 and TRBJ1-1): KAGVTQTPRYLIKTRGQQVTLSCSPISGHRSVSWYQQTPGQGLQFLFEYFSETQRNKGNFPGRFSGRQFSNSRSEMNVSTLELGDSALYLCASSPTGLGTEAFFGQGTRLTVV.

The chain uses TRBV28 and TRBJ1-3, with 9 bases identical to TRBD1. CDR1 is MDHEN, CDR2 SYDVKM, per germline. V dropped 8 bases and J dropped 5; count of bases not matched to a gene: 7. CDR3 length: 14 amino acids. CDR3: CASLGGQGRNTIYF. The DNA of the CDR3 is TGTGCCAGCTTGGGGGGACAGGGAAGAAACACCATATATTTT. Variable domain in full (rest from reference TRBV28 and TRBJ1-3): DVKVTQSSRYLVKRTGEKVFLECVQDMDHENMFWYRQDPGLGLRLIYFSYDVKMKEKGDIPEGYSVSREKKERFSLILESASTNQTSMYLCASLGGQGRNTIYFGEGSWLTVV.

The chain is built from TRBV18 and TRBJ1-1; no firm D call. The V end was cut by 0 bases, the J end by 5 bases, with 13 bases between. There are 15 residues in the CDR3. Germline-derived CDR1 and CDR2 are KGHSH and LQKENI. In DNA, the CDR3 is TGTGCCAGCTCACCACCGACGGGGTCGGGAACTGAAGCTTTCTTT. Its translation is CASSPPTGSGTEAFF.

The V gene is TRBV5-1, the J gene TRBJ1-1; possible D gene TRBD1, 5 bases. The germline V gene has CDR1 SGHRS and CDR2 YFSETQ. The CDR3 consists of 14 residues. V was cut by 2 bases and J by 0 bases, with 8 bases left in between. CDR3: CASSLRQMNTEAFF. DNA for the CDR3: TGCGCCAGCAGCTTAAGACAGATGAACACTGAAGCTTTCTTT.

The gene calls are TRBV5-6 and TRBJ1-5; TRBD1 aligns across 10 bases. CDR1 SGHDT and CDR2 YYEEEE come from the germline V gene. The CDR3 consists of 15 residues. The V gene end was trimmed by 4 bases and the J gene end by 5 bases; junction bases not matched to a gene: 6. The chain's CDR3 is CASSPGTGDHQPQHF. Written as DNA, the CDR3 is TGTGCCAGCAGCCCAGGGACAGGGGACCATCAGCCCCAGCATTTT.

This chain links TRBV18 with TRBJ1-5, with a tentative D call TRBD1 (5 bases). Germline V gene data show CDR1 as KGHSH and CDR2 as LQKENI. This CDR3 has 15 residues. With 5 bases removed from V and 0 bases from J, the gap between germline ends came to 11 bases. CDR3 coding DNA: TGTGCCAGCTCAACGACAGAAAATAGCAATCAGCCCCAGCATTTT. Protein: CASSTTENSNQPQHF.

This chain uses TRBV25-1 with TRBJ1-5; 10 bases are a match to TRBD1. Germline trimming cut 1 base from V and 2 bases from J; bases unmatched to any gene: 2. The CDR3 runs 16 residues. Looked up from germline, CDR1 is MGHDK and CDR2 is SYGVNS. Here the CDR3 DNA reads TGTGCCAGCAGTGAATCTGGGACAGGGGGCAATCAGCCCCAGCATTTT. Amino acids: CASSESGTGGNQPQHF. The full variable domain, completed using reference TRBV25-1 and TRBJ1-5, is EADIYQTPRYLVIGTGKKITLECSQTMGHDKMYWYQQDPGMELHLIHYSYGVNSTEKGDLSSESTVSRIRTEHFPLTLESARPSHTSQYLCASSESGTGGNQPQHFGDGTRLSIL.

This sequence joins TRBV6-6 and TRBJ2-7; 9 nucleotides match TRBD1. The CDR3 is made up of 15 amino acids. The germline gives CDR1 MNHNY, CDR2 SVGAGI (reference sequence). V lost 4 bases to trimming and J lost 7 bases; unmatched junction nucleotides: 11. The CDR3, as DNA: TGTGCCAGCAGTTCTCATCGGGACAGGGCGGGGGAGCAGTACTTC. It specifies CASSSHRDRAGEQYF.

The rearrangement uses TRBV5-8 and TRBJ2-6, with D perhaps matching TRBD1 (6 bases). Trimming took 7 bases from V and 2 from J, leaving 13 bases between them. The CDR3 sequence is 15 residues long. Per the germline V gene, CDR1 is SGHTS and CDR2 is YDEGEE. The CDR3 loop is CASQIQGAGANVLTF. DNA for the CDR3: TGTGCCAGCCAAATACAGGGAGCTGGGGCCAACGTCCTGACTTTC.

The V call is TRBV7-9, the J call TRBJ1-6; D uncertain. V lost 2 bases to trimming and J lost 5 bases, with 13 bases between them. Per germline, CDR1 SEHNR and CDR2 FQNEAQ (reference sequence). The CDR3 consists of 16 residues. The CDR3 DNA is TGTGCCAGCAGCTTATGGGTGGGCAAGAATAATTCACCCCTCCACTTT. Protein: CASSLWVGKNNSPLHF.

The chain employs TRBV7-7 and TRBJ2-1, with 7 bases identical to TRBD1. Germline V CDR1 and CDR2: SSHAT, FNYEAQ (reference sequence). Trimming cost V 5 bases and J 11 bases; bases outside gene matches: 9. CDR3 size: 13 residues. Here the CDR3 reads CASSLTTGDKQFF. DNA for the CDR3: TGTGCCAGCAGCCTAACCACAGGGGATAAGCAGTTCTTC.

The chain combines TRBV9 with TRBJ1-3; D ambiguous. This CDR3 contains 17 residues. Trimming left V 0 bases short and J 0 bases short, with 13 bases between. Per germline, CDR1 SGDLS and CDR2 YYNGEE. This CDR3 reads CASSVDPWRNSGNTIYF. DNA of the CDR3: TGTGCCAGCAGCGTAGACCCCTGGAGAAACTCTGGAAACACCATATATTTT.

The CDR3 loop reads CASSADRGQAYEQYF. In DNA form, the CDR3 reads TGTGCCAGCAGTGCTGACAGGGGGCAAGCTTACGAGCAGTACTTC. This chain connects TRBV27 to TRBJ2-5, with 10 bases lining up with TRBD1. The closer fit of TRBJ2-7 to the DNA end suggests the J call may be wrong. Germline-derived CDR1 and CDR2 are MNHEY and SMNVEV (reference sequence). The CDR3 spans 15 residues.

V is TRBV25-1 and J is TRBJ1-1; 9 bases are a match to TRBD1. The CDR3 consists of 14 residues. Trimming removed 5 bases from V and 11 bases from J; junction bases left unmatched: 12. Germline V gives CDR1 MGHDK, CDR2 SYGVNS. The CDR3, as DNA: TGTGCCAGCAGTTCACCAGGGACAGGGTTAGTTGCTTTCTTT. This encodes CASSSPGTGLVAFF. Filled out from reference TRBV25-1 and TRBJ1-1, the complete variable domain reads EADIYQTPRYLVIGTGKKITLECSQTMGHDKMYWYQQDPGMELHLIHYSYGVNSTEKGDLSSESTVSRIRTEHFPLTLESARPSHTSQYLCASSSPGTGLVAFFGQGTRLTVV.

The gene calls are TRBV7-8 and TRBJ1-6; TRBD1 might be the D (5 bases). CDR1 is SGHVS and CDR2 is FQNEAQ in the germline V gene. CDR3 length: 17 amino acids. V lost 1 base and J lost 8, with 18 bases in between. CDR3 nucleotides: TGTGCCAGCAGCTTAGGGGGCGGAGCCGGGGGGGATTCACCCCTCCACTTT. It specifies CASSLGGGAGGDSPLHF.